The clone carrying this TCR beta chain was counted a few times. Its matching antigen is unknown. This record comes from a study of T cells in Graves' hyperthyroidism and ophthalmopathy. Study-level background: Peripheral blood sampling occurred at initial diagnosis, before any treatment.

General study findings and limits: Stable hyperthyroidism and ophthalmopathy were separated using 13 V-J signatures.

Germline trimming cut 6 bases from V and 8 bases from J; bases unmatched to any gene: 15. CDR3 size: 14 residues. The germline gives CDR1 DFQATT, CDR2 SNEGSKA (reference sequence). With duration under 3 months, ophthalmopathy was active: Clinical Activity Score at least 3, NOSPECS at least 4. Patients showing uncontrolled infection, other autoimmune disease, pregnancy or lactation were ineligible. Amplification targeted TCR beta CDR3 regions from RNA transcripts. Carried out on the TCR CDR3, a first-round RT-PCR used the HTBI primer set. TCRdb recomputed calls from the multiplex PCR reads with MiXCR, one row per CDR3 protein. The table includes around 600,000 distinct CDR3 sequences, about 14% detected once.

What was sequenced was blood. The chain has TRBV20-1 and TRBJ1-2; TRBD1 aligns across 7 bases. The sequence derives from a woman between 18 and 29 years old with Graves' ophthalmopathy. The CDR3 DNA follows: TGCAGTGCCCAGGGGGGGGGCGCGAGTTGGGGCTACACCTTC. This sequence encodes CSAQGGGASWGYTF.